This entry features one TCR beta chain sequence. This clone's antigen is unknown. The sample holds no much larger clone one base away, and base qualities are not on file. The data are from a study of OX40 agonist ivuxolimab in advanced cancers. With regard to the full study: Ivuxolimab was an agonistic, fully human IgG2 monoclonal antibody directed against OX40 (CD134), a costimulatory receptor. Intravenous ivuxolimab was administered to patients every 2 weeks at six dose levels: 0.01, 0.1, 0.3, 1.5, 3 and 10 mg/kg. The purpose of peripheral TCRbeta sequencing was to test whether ivuxolimab changed TCR sequence diversity and led to clonal T-cell expansion. Three dose-escalation patients achieved partial responses, one with hepatocellular carcinoma and two with cutaneous melanoma. Of the roughly 50 dose-escalation patients, hepatocellular carcinoma was present in around 20, melanoma in around 15, renal cell carcinoma in 9 and head and neck cancer in 9. Prior anti-PD-1, anti-PD-L1 or anti-CTLA-4 therapy was permitted, and checkpoint inhibitors had been received by about 37% of dose-escalation patients. The dose-escalation cohort was around 84% male with a mean age of about 54 years, ranging from about 20 to 85. The paper describes the monotherapy dose-escalation part (N ≈ 50 patients) of the phase I trial of ivuxolimab.

To sequence the TCRbeta CDR3 region, genomic DNA was isolated from the sorted cells. The immunoSEQ Assay was used for sequencing of TCRbeta CDR3 regions. Here the immuneACCESS table is served through TCRdb, limited to in-frame sequences with V and J called. Missing clones are a known gap in these copies; in checked studies unresolved V genes cover under half, and the rest lacks a known reason. Across this sample there are about 54,000 clones, with approximately 88% seen only once. Approximately 3.5% of the sample goes to the ten largest clones. CDR3 length: 16 amino acids, cysteine to phenylalanine. Kept here is only the CDR3 DNA, which spans 48 bases and is read in frame from base 1. Clipping removes 5 bases from V and 5 bases from J, with 13 as the unmatched junction base count. CDR1 and CDR2 are drawn from the germline V gene (reference sequence): LNHDA, SQIVND. General findings and caveats noted by the study authors: On average, CD8+ T cells showed more expanded clones than CD4+ T cells after ivuxolimab. Low levels of normalized T-cell clonal expansion were also seen in some nonresponding patients. In the 0.1-3.0 mg/kg groups, partial responders were among the patients with the lowest normalized peripheral clonal expansion, particularly in CD8+ T cells. Clonal expansion of both CD4+ and CD8+ blood T cells was observed from baseline to week 6 at doses 0.1 to 3.0 mg/kg. The antigen specificity of the clonally expanded peripheral T cells was not determined.

Patients with a history of autoimmune disease or receiving systemic immunosuppression were excluded from the trial. Peripheral blood for TCR sequencing was collected from all dose cohorts at baseline, on cycle 4 day 1, and on cycle 7 day 1. The samples were taken from a phase I, first-in-human, multicenter, open-label dose-escalation trial of ivuxolimab. Adults with locally advanced or metastatic melanoma, renal cell, hepatocellular, or head and neck squamous cell carcinoma were enrolled in the trial. Before TCR sequencing, CD4+ and CD8+ T cells were separately sorted from peripheral blood. The chain is made from TRBV19 and TRBJ1-1; TRBD1 aligns with 8 central bases. The TCR was taken from an adult with an advanced solid tumor such as melanoma, head and neck, liver or kidney cancer. Sequencing used CD4+ or CD8+ T cells sorted from blood, obtained in a trial of the OX40 agonist ivuxolimab. This receptor has the CDR3 CASSSSTTTGVTEAFF. The sequence in DNA is TGTGCCAGTAGTTCATCAACCACGACAGGGGTGACTGAAGCTTTCTTT.